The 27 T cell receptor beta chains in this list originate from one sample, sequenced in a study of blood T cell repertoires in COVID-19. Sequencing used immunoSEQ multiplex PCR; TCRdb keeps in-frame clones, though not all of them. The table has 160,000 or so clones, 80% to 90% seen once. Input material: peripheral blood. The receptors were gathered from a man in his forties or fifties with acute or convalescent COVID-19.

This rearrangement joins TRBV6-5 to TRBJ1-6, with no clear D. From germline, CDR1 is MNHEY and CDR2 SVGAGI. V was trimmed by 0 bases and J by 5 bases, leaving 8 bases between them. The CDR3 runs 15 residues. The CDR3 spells CASSYSSRDNSPLHF. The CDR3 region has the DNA TGTGCCAGCAGTTACTCGAGTCGGGATAATTCACCCCTCCACTTT.

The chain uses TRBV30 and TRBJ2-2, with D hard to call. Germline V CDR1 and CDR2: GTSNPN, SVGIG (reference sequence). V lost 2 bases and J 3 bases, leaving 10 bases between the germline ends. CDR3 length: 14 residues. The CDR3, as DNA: TGTGCCTGGAGTTGGGCGCGACACACCGGGGAGCTGTTTTTT. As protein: CAWSWARHTGELFF.

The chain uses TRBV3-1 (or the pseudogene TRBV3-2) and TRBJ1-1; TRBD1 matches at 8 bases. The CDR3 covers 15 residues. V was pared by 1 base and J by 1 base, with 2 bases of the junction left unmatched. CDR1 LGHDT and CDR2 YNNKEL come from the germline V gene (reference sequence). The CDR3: CASSQGGQGNTEAFF. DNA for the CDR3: TGTGCCAGCAGCCAAGGTGGACAGGGGAACACTGAAGCTTTCTTT.

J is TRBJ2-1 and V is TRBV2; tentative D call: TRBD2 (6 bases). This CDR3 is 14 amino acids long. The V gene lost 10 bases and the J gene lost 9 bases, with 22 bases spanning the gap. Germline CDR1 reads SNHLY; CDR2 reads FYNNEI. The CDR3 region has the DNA TGTGCCACGATAGCGGCACGACCCCCAAGTGAGCAGTTCTTC. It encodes CATIAARPPSEQFF. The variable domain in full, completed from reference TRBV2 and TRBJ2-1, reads EPEVTQTPSHQVTQMGQEVILRCVPISNHLYFYWYRQILGQKVEFLVSFYNNEISEKSEIFDDQFSVERPDGSNFTLKIRSTKLEDSAMYFCATIAARPPSEQFFGPGTRLTVL.

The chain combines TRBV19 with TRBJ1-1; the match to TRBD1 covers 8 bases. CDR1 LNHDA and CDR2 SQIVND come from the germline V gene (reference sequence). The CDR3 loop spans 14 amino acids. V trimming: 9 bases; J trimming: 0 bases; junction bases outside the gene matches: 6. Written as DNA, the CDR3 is TGTGCCAGCAAGACAGGGGCTTTGAACACTGAAGCTTTCTTT. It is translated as CASKTGALNTEAFF.

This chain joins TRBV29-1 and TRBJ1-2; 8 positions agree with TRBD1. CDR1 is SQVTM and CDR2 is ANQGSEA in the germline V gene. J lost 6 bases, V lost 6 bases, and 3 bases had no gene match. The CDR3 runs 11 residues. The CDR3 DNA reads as TGCAGCGTCAGGGGGCGGGATGGCTACACCTTC. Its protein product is CSVRGRDGYTF.

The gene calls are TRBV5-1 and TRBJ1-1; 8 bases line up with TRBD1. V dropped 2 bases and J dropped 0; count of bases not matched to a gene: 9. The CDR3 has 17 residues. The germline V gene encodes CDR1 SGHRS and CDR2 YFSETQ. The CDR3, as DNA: TGCGCCAGCAGCTTATCGGCAGGGGGCTTGATGAACACTGAAGCTTTCTTT. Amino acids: CASSLSAGGLMNTEAFF.

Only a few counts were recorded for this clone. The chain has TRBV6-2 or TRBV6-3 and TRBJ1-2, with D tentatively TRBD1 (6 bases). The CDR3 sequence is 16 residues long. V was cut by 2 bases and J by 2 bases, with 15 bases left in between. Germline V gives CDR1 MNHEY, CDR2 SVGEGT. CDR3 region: CASSYPTGSLNYGYTF. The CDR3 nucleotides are TGTGCCAGCAGTTACCCGACAGGCTCCCTAAACTATGGCTACACCTTC.

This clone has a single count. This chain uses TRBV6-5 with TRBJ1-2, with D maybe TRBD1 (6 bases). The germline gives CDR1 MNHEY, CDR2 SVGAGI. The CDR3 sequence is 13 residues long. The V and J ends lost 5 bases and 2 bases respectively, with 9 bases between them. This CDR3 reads CASSRTANYGYTF. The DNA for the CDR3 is TGTGCCAGCAGTCGGACAGCCAACTATGGCTACACCTTC.

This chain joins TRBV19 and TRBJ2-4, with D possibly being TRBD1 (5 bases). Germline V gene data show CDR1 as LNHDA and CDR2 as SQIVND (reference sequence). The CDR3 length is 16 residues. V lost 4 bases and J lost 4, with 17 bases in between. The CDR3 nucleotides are TGTGCCAGTAGTACCCTTTTCACAGGCCCAAAAAACATTCAGTACTTC. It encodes CASSTLFTGPKNIQYF.

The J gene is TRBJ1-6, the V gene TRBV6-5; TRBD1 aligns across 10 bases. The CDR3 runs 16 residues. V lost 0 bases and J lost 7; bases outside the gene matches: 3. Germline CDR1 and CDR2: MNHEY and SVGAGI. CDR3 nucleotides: TGTGCCAGCAGTTACTCGGGGACAGGGGTAAATTCACCCCTCCACTTT. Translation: CASSYSGTGVNSPLHF.

The CDR3 loop reads CASSLRQGVGGYTF. CDR3 nucleotides: TGTGCCAGCAGCCTCCGACAGGGGGTGGGTGGCTACACCTTC. The genes are TRBV11-2 and TRBJ1-2; TRBD1 matches 9 bases. The germline CDR1 and CDR2 sequences are SGHAT and FQNNGV. CDR3 length equals 14 residues. The V and J ends lost 5 bases and 7 bases, in that order; junction bases with no gene match: 8.

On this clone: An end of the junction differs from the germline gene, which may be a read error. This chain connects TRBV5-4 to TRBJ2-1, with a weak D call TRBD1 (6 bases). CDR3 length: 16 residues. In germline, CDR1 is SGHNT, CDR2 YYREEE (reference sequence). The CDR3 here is CASNLMKLTGSDEQFF. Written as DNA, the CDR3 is TGTGCCAGCAACTTGATGAAACTGACAGGTTCCGATGAGCAGTTCTTC. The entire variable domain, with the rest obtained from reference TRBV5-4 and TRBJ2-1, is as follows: ETGVTQSPTHLIKTRGQQVTLRCSSQSGHNTVSWYQQALGQGPQFIFQYYREEENGRGNFPPRFSGLQFPNYSSELNVNALELDDSALYLCASNLMKLTGSDEQFFGPGTRLTVL.

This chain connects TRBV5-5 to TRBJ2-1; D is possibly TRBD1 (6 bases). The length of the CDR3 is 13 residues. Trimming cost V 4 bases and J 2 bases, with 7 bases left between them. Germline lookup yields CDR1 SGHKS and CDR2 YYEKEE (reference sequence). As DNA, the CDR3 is TGTGCCAGCAGCGGGGGCGCCTACAATGAGCAGTTCTTC. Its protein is CASSGGAYNEQFF. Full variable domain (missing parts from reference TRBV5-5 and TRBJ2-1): DAGVTQSPTHLIKTRGQQVTLRCSPISGHKSVSWYQQVLGQGPQFIFQYYEKEERGRGNFPDRFSARQFPNYSSELNVNALLLGDSALYLCASSGGAYNEQFFGPGTRLTVL.

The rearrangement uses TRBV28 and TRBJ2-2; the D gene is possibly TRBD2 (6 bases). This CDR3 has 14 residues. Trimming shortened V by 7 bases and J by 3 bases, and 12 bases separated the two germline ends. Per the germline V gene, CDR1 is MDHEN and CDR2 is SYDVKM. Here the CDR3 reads CASKEGWDTGELFF. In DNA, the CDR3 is TGTGCCAGCAAGGAGGGGTGGGACACCGGGGAGCTGTTTTTT.

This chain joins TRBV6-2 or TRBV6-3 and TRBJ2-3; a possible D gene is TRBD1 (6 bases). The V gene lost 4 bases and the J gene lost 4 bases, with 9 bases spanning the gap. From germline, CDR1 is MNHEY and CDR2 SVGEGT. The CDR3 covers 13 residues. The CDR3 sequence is CASSSYRADTQYF. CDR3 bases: TGTGCCAGCAGTTCCTACAGGGCAGATACGCAGTATTTT.

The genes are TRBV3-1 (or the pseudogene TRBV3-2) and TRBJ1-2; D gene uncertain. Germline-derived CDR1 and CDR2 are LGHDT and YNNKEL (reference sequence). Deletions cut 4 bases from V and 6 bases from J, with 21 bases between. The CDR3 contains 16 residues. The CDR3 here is CASSRPNNGFGNGYTF. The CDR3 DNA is TGTGCCAGCAGCCGCCCTAATAATGGATTCGGGAATGGCTACACCTTC.

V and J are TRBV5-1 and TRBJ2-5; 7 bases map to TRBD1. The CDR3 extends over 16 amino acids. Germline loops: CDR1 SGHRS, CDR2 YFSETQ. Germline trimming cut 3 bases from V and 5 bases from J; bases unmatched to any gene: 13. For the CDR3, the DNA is TGCGCCAGCAGCTCAGCCGAGACAGGGCGGCAGGAGACCCAGTACTTC. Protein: CASSSAETGRQETQYF.

The CDR3 reads CASSRQGASYGYTF. The CDR3 nucleotides are TGTGCCAGCAGCCGACAGGGGGCTAGCTATGGCTACACCTTC. The chain carries TRBV3-1 (or the pseudogene TRBV3-2) and TRBJ1-2; 10 bases match TRBD1. This CDR3 spans 14 amino acids. The ends lost 4 bases at V and 4 bases at J; junction bases unmatched: 3. Germline CDR1 LGHDT, CDR2 YNNKEL (reference sequence).

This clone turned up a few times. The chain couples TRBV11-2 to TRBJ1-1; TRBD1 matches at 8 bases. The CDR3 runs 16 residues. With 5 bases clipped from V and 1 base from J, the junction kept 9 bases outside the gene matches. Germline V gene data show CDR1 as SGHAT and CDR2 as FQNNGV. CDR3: CASSRDRNNRNTEAFF. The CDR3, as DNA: TGTGCCAGCAGCAGGGACAGGAACAACCGGAACACTGAAGCTTTCTTT.

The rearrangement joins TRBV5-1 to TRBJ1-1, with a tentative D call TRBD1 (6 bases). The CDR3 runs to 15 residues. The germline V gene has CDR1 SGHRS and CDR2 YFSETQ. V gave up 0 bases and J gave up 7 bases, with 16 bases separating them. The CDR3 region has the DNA TGCGCCAGCAGCTTGGATTCAGGGGTCCCTAATGAAGCTTTCTTT. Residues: CASSLDSGVPNEAFF.

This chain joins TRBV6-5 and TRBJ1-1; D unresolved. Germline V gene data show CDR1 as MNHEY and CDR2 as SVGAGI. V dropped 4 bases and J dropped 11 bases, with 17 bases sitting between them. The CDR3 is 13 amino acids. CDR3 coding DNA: TGTGCCAGCAGTTTCCTCGGTGCGAGGGATGCTTTCTTT. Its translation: CASSFLGARDAFF.

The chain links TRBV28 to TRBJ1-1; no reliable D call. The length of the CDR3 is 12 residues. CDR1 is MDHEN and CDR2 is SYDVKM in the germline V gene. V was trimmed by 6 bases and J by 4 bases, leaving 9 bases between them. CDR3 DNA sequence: TGTGCCAGCAGAAGAGACTCCACTGAAGCTTTCTTT. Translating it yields CASRRDSTEAFF.

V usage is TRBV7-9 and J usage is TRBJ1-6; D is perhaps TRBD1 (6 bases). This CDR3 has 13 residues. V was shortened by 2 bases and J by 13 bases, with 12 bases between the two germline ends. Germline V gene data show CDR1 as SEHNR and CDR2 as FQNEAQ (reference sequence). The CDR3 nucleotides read TGTGCCAGCAGCTTAAACAGGGAAAGGCCCCTCCACTTT. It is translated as CASSLNRERPLHF.

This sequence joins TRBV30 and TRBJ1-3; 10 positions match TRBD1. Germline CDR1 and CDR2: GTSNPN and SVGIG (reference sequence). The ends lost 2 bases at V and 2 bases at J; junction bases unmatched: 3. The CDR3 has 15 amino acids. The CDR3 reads CAWSPGQGPGNTIYF. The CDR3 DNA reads TGTGCCTGGAGTCCGGGACAGGGGCCTGGAAACACCATATATTTT. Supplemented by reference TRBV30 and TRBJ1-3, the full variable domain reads SQTIHQWPATLVQPVGSPLSLECTVEGTSNPNLYWYRQAAGRGLQLLFYSVGIGQISSEVPQNLSASRPQDRQFILSSKKLLLSDSGFYLCAWSPGQGPGNTIYFGEGSWLTVV.

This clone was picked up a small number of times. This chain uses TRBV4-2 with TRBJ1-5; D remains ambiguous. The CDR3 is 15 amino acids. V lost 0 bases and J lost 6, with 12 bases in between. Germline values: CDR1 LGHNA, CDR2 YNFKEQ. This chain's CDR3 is CASSQDNTLGQPQHF. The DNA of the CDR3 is TGTGCCAGCAGCCAAGATAATACGCTAGGTCAGCCCCAGCATTTT.

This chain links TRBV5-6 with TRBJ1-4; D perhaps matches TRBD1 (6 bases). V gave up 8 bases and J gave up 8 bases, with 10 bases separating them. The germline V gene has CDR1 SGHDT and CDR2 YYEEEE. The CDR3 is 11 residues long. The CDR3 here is CASTRGEKLFF. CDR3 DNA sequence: TGTGCCAGTACGAGGGGGGAAAAACTGTTTTTT.